The present TCR beta chain was sequenced within a study of shared clonotypes between healthy human individuals. Trimming cost V 4 bases and J 1 base, with 17 bases left between them. This CDR3 spans 16 amino acids. The germline V gene encodes CDR1 SGHNT and CDR2 YYREEE (reference sequence). Profiled with immunoSEQ multiplex PCR; TCRdb holds only in-frame clones, not every one. Here the sample spans 950,000 to 1,300,000 clones, 65% to 80% being singletons. This sequence joins TRBV5-4 and TRBJ1-1, with D unclear. The TCR was taken from a man younger than 35 in good health. Sequenced input: memory CD4+ T cells sorted from blood. Subset here: CD45RA-negative fraction. The chain's CDR3 is CASSPEVGRGNTEAFF. CDR3 in DNA: TGTGCCAGCAGCCCAGAGGTCGGGCGTGGGAACACTGAAGCTTTCTTT.